Listed below are T cell receptor beta chains from one sample, sequenced in a study of human T cells and chemical hapten exposure. TCRdb reprocessed the RACE reads with MiXCR, giving one entry per CDR3 protein. The data hold 330,000 or so distinct CDR3 sequences, with over 6% observed a single time. The material was whole blood, obtained in connection with sensitization to the hapten diphenylcyclopropenone (DPC). The receptors stem from a young woman with alopecia areata. Some clones in this sample may be carry-over from other donors' samples. The CDR3 runs from the conserved cysteine through the conserved F or W. The D gene is left open where the match is weak. Clone sizes are given selectively: once, few, many, or a class where the clone is expanded.

TRBJ2-7 TRBV6-5 - - CASSRTGLSSYEQYF TGTGCCAGCAGCCGCACTGGATTAAGCTCCTACGAGCAGTACTTC
TRBJ1-6 TRBV7-2 many - CASSLAGGESPLHF TGTGCCAGCAGCTTAGCCGGGGGGGAATCACCCCTCCACTTT
TRBJ2-7 TRBV5-1 few TRBD1 CASSYGGGQGRGEQYF TGCGCCAGCAGCTACGGAGGGGGACAGGGTCGAGGCGAGCAGTACTTC
TRBJ1-1 TRBV5-1 - - CASSLMPGTEAFF TGCGCCAGCAGCTTGATGCCGGGGACTGAAGCTTTCTTT
TRBJ1-6 TRBV5-6 - - CASSLDFSPLHF TGTGCCAGCAGCTTGGACTTCTCACCCCTCCACTTT
TRBJ2-3 TRBV10-3 - - CAISEPLAGSLDTDTQYF TGTGCCATCAGTGAGCCCCTCGCGGGCAGCCTGGACACAGATACGCAGTATTTT
TRBJ2-1 TRBV6-5 - TRBD1 CASSDGQASYNEQSF TGTGCCAGCAGTGACGGACAGGCCTCCTACAATGAGCAGTCCTTC
TRBJ2-7 TRBV20-1 - TRBD1 CSARGDRGRYEQYF TGCAGTGCTAGAGGGGACAGGGGACGATACGAGCAGTACTTC
TRBJ2-1 TRBV7-9 many TRBD1 CASSPGQGLYNEQFF TGTGCCAGCTCACCGGGACAGGGGCTCTACAATGAGCAGTTCTTC
TRBJ1-2 TRBV6-5 few TRBD1 CASSTGALSYGYTF TGTGCCAGCAGTACAGGGGCGTTGAGCTATGGCTACACCTTC
TRBJ1-2 TRBV4-3 many - CASSQEASSNYGYTF TGCGCCAGCAGCCAAGAAGCCTCCTCTAACTATGGCTACACCTTC
TRBJ2-7 TRBV7-9 few TRBD2 CASSLAGLAGDEQYF TGTGCCAGCAGCTTAGCGGGGCTAGCGGGGGACGAGCAGTACTTC
TRBJ2-3 TRBV2 - - CASSPANTQYF TGTGCCAGCAGTCCAGCGAATACGCAGTATTTT
TRBJ1-6 TRBV27 many - CASSLIGLLSNSPLHF TGTGCCAGCAGTTTAATCGGGTTGCTAAGTAATTCACCCCTCCACTTT
TRBJ2-1 TRBV20-1 few TRBD2 CSAPRGDNNEQFF TGCAGTGCCCCGCGGGGGGACAACAATGAGCAGTTCTTC
TRBJ1-2 TRBV6-1 - - CASSELARGRTQGYTF TGTGCCAGCAGTGAACTGGCCAGGGGTAGGACCCAAGGCTACACCTTC
TRBJ2-3 TRBV3-1 few TRBD2 CASSTHFGLAGGGSTDTQYF TGTGCCAGCAGCACCCATTTTGGGCTAGCGGGGGGAGGAAGCACAGATACGCAGTATTTT
TRBJ2-3 TRBV2 few TRBD2 CASSAGLWGF TGTGCCAGCAGTGCGGGACTATGGGGTTTT
TRBJ1-5 TRBV7-2 - - CASSLYYSNQPQHF TGTGCCAGCAGCTTGTACTATAGCAATCAGCCCCAGCATTTT
TRBJ2-3 TRBV6-5 - - CASRLQWPTTDTQYF TGTGCCAGCAGGCTTCAGTGGCCTACCACAGATACGCAGTATTTT
TRBJ2-5 TRBV6-5 many TRBD2 CASSELAGPRETQYF TGTGCCAGCAGTGAGCTAGCGGGGCCTCGAGAGACCCAGTACTTC
TRBJ1-2 TRBV6-5 many - CASSYDVFNYGYTF TGTGCCAGCAGTTACGACGTTTTTAACTATGGCTACACCTTC
TRBJ1-2 TRBV9 many - CASSADQTLRGYTF TGTGCCAGCAGCGCGGACCAAACCCTGCGTGGCTACACCTTC
TRBJ2-3 TRBV7-9 few TRBD1 CASPGLQGGTDTQYF TGTGCCAGCCCCGGCCTTCAGGGGGGCACAGATACGCAGTATTTT
TRBJ2-5 TRBV6-5 - - CASSYAAGWARETQYF TGTGCCAGCAGTTACGCTGCGGGTTGGGCGAGGGAGACCCAGTACTTC
TRBJ2-2 TRBV4-1 - TRBD2 CASSQAQLAGKTGELFF TGCGCCAGCAGCCAAGCTCAACTAGCGGGGAAGACCGGGGAGCTGTTTTTT
TRBJ2-7 TRBV12-3/TRBV12-4 few - CASSFRRGSSYEQYF TGTGCCAGCAGTTTCAGGAGGGGTAGCTCCTACGAGCAGTACTTC
TRBJ1-6 TRBV28 many - CASSPRGASLIPLHF TGTGCCAGCAGTCCCCGGGGGGCGAGTCTGATCCCCCTCCACTTT
TRBJ2-3 TRBV28 - - CASIEGTSTDTQYF TGTGCCAGCATTGAGGGTACTAGCACAGATACGCAGTATTTT
TRBJ2-3 TRBV7-7 few - CASSSQPADTQYF TGTGCTAGCAGCTCACAGCCGGCAGATACGCAGTATTTT
TRBJ1-2 TRBV4-2 many - CASSQARDSFYGYTF TGTGCCAGCAGCCAAGCCCGGGACTCGTTCTATGGCTACACCTTC
TRBJ2-7 TRBV6-6 - TRBD1 CASMIDRGYEQYF TGTGCCAGCATGATAGACAGGGGCTACGAGCAGTACTTC
TRBJ1-5 TRBV6-2/TRBV6-3 many - CASSYSLTRVNQPQHF TGTGCCAGCAGTTACTCCTTGACAAGGGTCAATCAGCCCCAGCATTTT
TRBJ1-3 TRBV20-1 many - CSARVPDSGNTIYF TGCAGTGCTAGAGTCCCAGACTCTGGAAACACCATATATTTT
TRBJ1-2 TRBV5-1 many TRBD1 CASSLSGTGGFDGYTF TGCGCCAGCAGCTTGAGTGGGACAGGCGGTTTTGATGGCTACACCTTC
TRBJ1-4 TRBV20-1 many - CSARDRATNEKLFF TGCAGTGCTAGAGACAGAGCAACTAATGAAAAACTGTTTTTT
TRBJ1-1 TRBV9 many TRBD1 CASSVGQGLNTEAFF TGTGCCAGCAGCGTAGGACAGGGGCTGAACACTGAAGCTTTCTTT
TRBJ1-1 TRBV10-3 few TRBD1 CATHPTGERGNTEAFF TGTGCCACCCACCCAACAGGGGAGCGCGGGAACACTGAAGCTTTCTTT